These T cell receptor beta chains were read from a single sample in a study of shared clonotypes between healthy human individuals. Assay: immunoSEQ multiplex PCR; the TCRdb copy retains only in-frame clones and omits some. The table records about 1 million clones, about 77% of them present only once. Sequenced input: memory CD4+ T cells sorted from blood. These TCRs come from a man younger than 30 in good health. Both conserved end residues are part of each CDR3. A D gene is named only where the DNA matches it firmly. The size entry is marked missing in some rows and otherwise reads once, few, many or a size class.

>NA|TRBV5-1|NA|TRBJ1-1
TGCGCCAGCACAAGCCCCAGGGCTGAAACTGAAGCTTTCTTT
CASTSPRAETEAFF
>NA|TRBV5-5|TRBD1|TRBJ2-4
TGTGCCAGCAGCGGTCCAGGGACAGTAAAAAACATTCAGTACTTC
CASSGPGTVKNIQYF
>once|TRBV6-6|NA|TRBJ1-5
TGTGCCAGCAGCCCTAGGGGGGGGCCCAATCAGCCCCAGCATTTT
CASSPRGGPNQPQHF
>many|TRBV2|NA|TRBJ2-1
TGTGCCAGCAAGAACTACCAAAACAATGAGCAGTTCTTC
CASKNYQNNEQFF
>many|TRBV5-1|NA|TRBJ2-1
TGCGCCAGCAGCTGGGACCCCAATCGGGAGCAGTTCTTC
CASSWDPNREQFF
>NA|TRBV2|NA|TRBJ1-5
TGTGCCAGCAGTGAAGAAGGCTTCGGCAATCAGCCCCAGCATTTT
CASSEEGFGNQPQHF
>few|TRBV4-3|NA|TRBJ2-3
TGCGCCAGCAGCCAAGCTGATCAGGGGACAGATACGCAGTATTTT
CASSQADQGTDTQYF
>NA|TRBV4-1|TRBD2|TRBJ2-7
TGCGCCAGCAGCCAAGAATCAAGGGCTAGCGGGAGGGGCGAGCAGTACTTC
CASSQESRASGRGEQYF
>NA|TRBV28|TRBD2|TRBJ2-5
TGTGCCAGCAGCCCCATAGTAGCGGGGGCCTCACAGTACTTC
CASSPIVAGASQYF
>NA|TRBV30|TRBD1|TRBJ2-5
TGTGCCTGGAGTAGGCAGGGGGCCGAGACCCAGTACTTC
CAWSRQGAETQYF
>NA|TRBV5-1|NA|TRBJ2-1
TGCGCCAGCAGGACCGACAGATACAATGAGCAGTTCTTC
CASRTDRYNEQFF
>NA|TRBV18|NA|TRBJ2-3
TGTGCCAGCTCACCACCGACAGGGGGAGCGGGGGCTGTCACAGATACGCAGTATTTT
CASSPPTGGAGAVTDTQYF
>NA|TRBV7-9|NA|TRBJ1-5
TGTGCCAGCAGCTCAGGGTTTTCGAATCAGCCCCAGCATTTT
CASSSGFSNQPQHF
>NA|TRBV7-9|NA|TRBJ2-5
TGTGCCAGCAGCTTATCAGCCCTAGGAGACTCCCAGTACTTC
CASSLSALGDSQYF
>NA|TRBV6-1|NA|TRBJ1-1
TGTGCCAGCACCCAAGGGGGGTACCACACTGAAGCTTTCTTT
CASTQGGYHTEAFF
>few|TRBV7-2|TRBD1|TRBJ1-1
TGTGCCAGCAGCTTCGGGACAGCTGGCTTGGCTTTCTTT
CASSFGTAGLAFF
>NA|TRBV5-5|TRBD2|TRBJ2-5
TGTGCCAGCAGCACGGGGGGGACTCTGGAGACCCAGTACTTC
CASSTGGTLETQYF
>NA|TRBV5-1|NA|TRBJ2-5
TGCGCCAGCAGCCCACCGGGACGGAACCAAGAGACCCAGTACTTC
CASSPPGRNQETQYF
>NA|TRBV19|TRBD1|TRBJ2-3
TGTGCCAGTAGGGATCCGGGACAGTCGTCCACAGATACGCAGTATTTT
CASRDPGQSSTDTQYF
>NA|TRBV5-1|NA|TRBJ2-3
TGCGCCAGCAGCTTGGTGAGGGATGCGACAGATACGCAGTATTTT
CASSLVRDATDTQYF
>NA|TRBV4-1|NA|TRBJ2-1
TGCGCCAGCAGCCAAGGTCCCCGGAATGAGCAGTTCTTC
CASSQGPRNEQFF
>NA|TRBV4-3|TRBD2|TRBJ2-7
TGCGCCAGCAGCCAGACCGGGACTAGCGTGGGCTACGAGCAGTACTTC
CASSQTGTSVGYEQYF
>NA|TRBV21-1|NA|TRBJ2-7
TGTGCCAGCAGCAAGCCTCGGCGCAGGGCCCATCGTGCCGAGCAGTACTTC
CASSKPRRRAHRAEQYF
>NA|TRBV6-6|TRBD1|TRBJ2-1
TGTGCCAGCAGTTACCCGGGACAGGGGCGGATTGAGCAGTTCTTC
CASSYPGQGRIEQFF
>few|TRBV27|TRBD2|TRBJ2-1
TGTGCCAGCTATACCATTCTAGCGGGAGGGCACAATGAGCAGTTCTTC
CASYTILAGGHNEQFF
>NA|TRBV5-6|NA|TRBJ2-7
TGTGCCAGCAGCTTGGGTATCTTCTACGAGCAGTACTTC
CASSLGIFYEQYF
>NA|TRBV5-1|NA|TRBJ2-7
TGCGCCAGCAGCTTCTCAGGGGGGGCCTCCTACGAGCAGTACTTC
CASSFSGGASYEQYF